This T cell receptor (beta chain) originates from a study of blood T cells in healthy people across ages (dated by TCRdb to about 2015). Background for the entire study: In model experiments, template switching captured about one uniquely barcoded TCR beta cDNA molecule for every two T cells. The study analyzed two additional independent replicas of 1 million unique cDNA reads from the same blood draw for two donors, one aged 18 to 29 and one aged 80 or older. Donors were grouped into four age groups: young (average approximately 15 years), middle-aged (around 39), aged (around 66) and long-lived (approximately 82). To avoid experimental bias, donors of different ages were randomly spread across the sequencing lanes. The study measured age-related changes in TCR beta repertoire diversity using deep sequencing normalized with unique cDNA molecular identifiers. Findings and caveats that apply to the study as a whole: Because donor CMV infection status was unknown, age-related changes in expanded clonotypes were potentially confounded. Total diversity estimates from one million sequenced T cells were considered lower bounds and underestimates. As age increased, observed TCR beta diversity per million T cells dropped in a roughly linear way, and a significant reduction was already evident by age 40. Compared with the aged group, more naive CD4+ T cells, fewer expanded clones and increased TCR diversity were shown by the long-lived group, suggesting age selection. Because profiling used bulk unsorted PBMCs, naive and antigen-experienced compartments could not be compared conclusively. There was a strong correlation between observed TCR beta diversity and the percentage of naive T cells measured by flow cytometry.

Systemically healthy Caucasian individuals from Russia, over 30 in total and aged about 6 to 95 years, were included as donors. Approximately 9.3 milliliters of peripheral blood were collected from each donor into EDTA-treated Vacutainer tubes. PBMCs were isolated by Ficoll-Paque density-gradient centrifugation, with at least 7 million obtained per sample. Total RNA, at least 5 micrograms per sample, was extracted from PBMCs with Trizol reagent. For every donor, an aliquot of PBMCs went through flow cytometry to measure the percentages of naive CD45RAhigh/CD27high T cells. Library generation was performed with 5' RACE. These reads were obtained on an Illumina HiSeq 2500. A second 7 to 11 cycle PCR used a sample-barcoded 5' primer and a J-beta primer mix. A template-switch 5' adaptor carrying 12 random nucleotides introduced a unique molecular identifier onto each TCR beta cDNA molecule. Each sample yielded at least 3 million CDR3-containing paired-end reads. All of the RNA was converted into first-strand cDNA using the Mint cDNA synthesis kit, with a TRBC-specific oligonucleotide serving as the primer. All cDNA was treated with uracil-DNA glycosylase and then went through a first 18-cycle PCR with the universal primers M1SS and BC2_uni_R. Concerning the study's data processing: For normalization, 1 million high-quality reads, each with a distinct molecular identifier, were randomly selected from each sample. Instead of being binned into consensus sequences, reads that shared molecular identifiers were thrown out. MiTCR, set to a Q25 quality threshold and the strictest error-elimination algorithm, was used for CDR3 identification, clonotype clustering and error correction. A nonparametric unseen species model with Euler transformation was used to estimate lower-bound total TCR beta diversity. TCRdb ran its own pipeline on the public reads, namely fastp trimming at Q25 and MiXCR clone calling, and kept in-frame beta chains. Each entry merges the rows of one CDR3 protein and shows their most common DNA and genes. The V and J calls here are based on TCRdb, not the publication. This sample lists hundreds of thousands of distinct CDR3 sequences; roughly 41% were detected once. Of the sample, approximately 22% is held by the ten largest clones.

Reading from cysteine to phenylalanine, the CDR3 counts 14 amino acids. Only the CDR3 DNA stays, 42 bases, in frame from base 1. Trimming at the junction amounts to 1 base on V and 6 bases on J, and the germline ends lie 10 bases apart. From the germline V gene (reference sequence), CDR1 is SEHNR and CDR2 is FQNEAQ. About this clonotype: No antigen is known for it. No quality values exist for individual bases; no much larger clone is one base distant.

Sequencing was carried out using blood. The receptor comes from a woman in her fifties or sixties in good health. The V and J segments used are TRBV7-9 and TRBJ2-1; the D gene is perhaps TRBD1, on 6 matching bases. The CDR3: CASSLDRVGNEQFF. The nucleotide sequence is TGTGCCAGCAGCTTAGACAGGGTGGGCAATGAGCAGTTCTTC.